One and the same sample provided the 25 T cell receptor beta chains below, sequenced in a study of cytotoxic CD8 clonotypes in ibrutinib-treated CLL. Repertoires were generated with immunoSEQ multiplex PCR, while TCRdb's copy carries only in-frame clones and drops some. The data hold 9,500 to 15,000 clones, with roughly 60% observed a single time. The sample here was PBMCs, taken before ibrutinib treatment. The receptors stem from a human donor with chronic lymphocytic leukemia.

The chain recombines TRBV9 with TRBJ1-4, with a possible D match to TRBD1 (5 bases). Trimming cost V 3 bases and J 10 bases, with 19 bases left between them. The germline V gene encodes CDR1 SGDLS and CDR2 YYNGEE. The CDR3 runs 15 residues. CDR3 nucleotide sequence: TGTGCCAGCAGCGCCTTGGGACCGGAAGGTGGAAAACTGTTTTTT. Translating gives CASSALGPEGGKLFF.

The CDR3 DNA reads as TGTGCCAGCAGCATGAGGTTGGGTGAGCAGTTCTTC. This gives the protein CASSMRLGEQFF. The chain is built from TRBV5-4 and TRBJ2-1; D uncertain. Germline V gene lookup returns CDR1 SGHNT and CDR2 YYREEE (reference sequence). CDR3 length: 12 residues. Deletions cut 4 bases from V and 9 bases from J, with 11 bases between.

The chain joins TRBV19 to TRBJ2-3, with D possibly TRBD2 on 7 matching bases. Trimming shortened V by 10 bases and J by 1 base, and 15 bases separated the two germline ends. There are 14 residues in the CDR3. Germline V gene sequence: CDR1 LNHDA, CDR2 SQIVND (reference sequence). Here the CDR3 reads CATRRGGRTDTQYF. In nucleotides, the CDR3 is TGTGCCACACGAAGGGGGGGGCGCACAGATACGCAGTATTTT.

The rearrangement joins TRBV6-6 to TRBJ1-5; D uncertain. This CDR3 comprises 15 residues. V was clipped by 6 bases and J by 3 bases, with 15 bases between them. Germline assignment: CDR1 MNHNY and CDR2 SVGAGI (reference sequence). CDR3 region: CASSPQGRINQPQHF. The CDR3 coding sequence is TGTGCCAGCAGCCCACAAGGTAGGATCAATCAGCCCCAGCATTTT.

V and J are TRBV19 and TRBJ2-1; 9 bases agree with TRBD2. This CDR3 is 14 amino acids long. The V gene's germline CDR1 is LNHDA and CDR2 SQIVND (reference sequence). J gave up 9 bases and V 7 bases, and 10 bases lay outside the gene matches. The chain's CDR3 is CASMLLAGSGEQFF. The CDR3, as DNA: TGTGCCAGTATGTTACTAGCGGGTTCTGGTGAGCAGTTCTTC.

This chain joins TRBV28 and TRBJ2-1, with 12 bases aligning to TRBD1. Germline V gene lookup returns CDR1 MDHEN and CDR2 SYDVKM. This CDR3 contains 16 residues. Trimming at V came to 5 bases and at J to 7 bases, leaving 9 bases not matched to a gene. CDR3 amino acids: CASSLPGTGGRNEQFF. CDR3 nucleotides: TGTGCCAGCAGTCTGCCCGGGACAGGGGGCAGGAATGAGCAGTTCTTC.

In its sample, this clone was seen a few times. Its ends do not fully match the called genes, so a read error is possible. The identical CDR3 is also encoded by other nucleotide sequences in the sample. The rearrangement joins TRBV7-7 to TRBJ2-1; D remains ambiguous. Germline values: CDR1 SSHAT, CDR2 FNYEAQ (reference sequence). CDR3 length: 13 residues. Written as DNA, the CDR3 is TGTGCTAGCAGCCTAAGCTCCTACAATGAGCAGTTCTTC. It encodes CASSLSSYNEQFF.

This sequence joins TRBV28 and TRBJ2-7; D may be TRBD1 (6 bases). V was shortened by 3 bases and J by 4 bases, with 19 bases between the two germline ends. CDR3 size: 16 residues. Germline V CDR1 and CDR2: MDHEN, SYDVKM. The CDR3 here is CASSFDKGDQGYEQYF. CDR3 DNA: TGTGCCAGCAGTTTTGATAAGGGGGACCAGGGTTACGAGCAGTACTTC.

DNA for the CDR3: TGTGCCAGCAGTGACGTCCTGGGTGGAAACACCATATATTTT. Amino acids: CASSDVLGGNTIYF. The rearrangement uses TRBV2 and TRBJ1-3; D is unresolved. The length of the CDR3 is 14 residues. Germline CDR1 is SNHLY and CDR2 is FYNNEI. V shed 3 bases and J shed 3 bases, with 9 bases lying between them.

This clone was seen a few times. The chain uses TRBV28 and TRBJ1-2; D gene uncertain. Germline CDR1 MDHEN, CDR2 SYDVKM. The ends were cut back, 3 bases at V and 6 bases at J, with 14 bases in the middle. The CDR3 has 14 residues. CDR3 DNA sequence: TGTGCCAGCAGTTTTCCGATGTTGACCCATGGCTACACCTTC. Translated: CASSFPMLTHGYTF.

The chain combines TRBV2 with TRBJ1-2; weak D call: TRBD1 (6 bases). The V end lost 5 bases, the J end lost 8 bases, and 18 bases lay between the germline ends. This CDR3 is 14 amino acids long. Germline-derived CDR1 and CDR2 are SNHLY and FYNNEI. The CDR3 region is CASSLLGTSEGYTF. The CDR3, as DNA: TGTGCCAGCAGTCTACTTGGGACAAGCGAAGGCTACACCTTC.

This clone was found a few times. The V call is TRBV19, the J call TRBJ1-5; TRBD1 matches at 10 bases. Losses at the gene ends were 6 bases for V and 1 base for J; bases not matched to a gene: 18. Germline V gene lookup returns CDR1 LNHDA and CDR2 SQIVND (reference sequence). The CDR3 runs to 20 residues. CDR3 loop: CASSLSVRQGAFVSNQPQHF. The CDR3 DNA is TGTGCCAGTAGCCTATCAGTCCGACAGGGGGCCTTCGTGAGCAATCAGCCCCAGCATTTT. The full variable domain, its missing parts supplied by reference TRBV19 and TRBJ1-5, is DGGITQSPKYLFRKEGQNVTLSCEQNLNHDAMYWYRQDPGQGLRLIYYSQIVNDFQKGDIAEGYSVSREKKESFPLTVTSAQKNPTAFYLCASSLSVRQGAFVSNQPQHFGDGTRLSIL.

CDR3 region: CASSLGRVLSLSGANVLTF. CDR3 DNA: TGCGCCAGCAGCTTGGGGAGGGTCCTATCCCTCTCTGGGGCCAACGTCCTGACTTTC. The chain couples TRBV5-1 to TRBJ2-6, with a tentative D call TRBD2 (6 bases). Per the germline V gene, CDR1 is SGHRS and CDR2 is YFSETQ. The CDR3 covers 19 residues. Trimming shortened V by 0 bases and J by 0 bases, and 16 bases separated the two germline ends.

This chain links TRBV18 with TRBJ2-7; 9 bases map to TRBD1. Germline CDR1 is KGHSH and CDR2 is LQKENI. J gave up 3 bases and V 5 bases, and 5 bases lay outside the gene matches. This CDR3 spans 14 amino acids. The CDR3 region has the DNA TGTGCCAGCTCAAGCCGACAGGGGGGCTACGAGCAGTACTTC. Translated: CASSSRQGGYEQYF. Complete variable domain (other parts from reference TRBV18 and TRBJ2-7): NAGVMQNPRHLVRRRGQEARLRCSPMKGHSHVYWYRQLPEEGLKFMVYLQKENIIDESGMPKERFSAEFPKEGPSILRIQQVVRGDSAAYFCASSSRQGGYEQYFGPGTRLTVT.

The chain employs TRBV18 and TRBJ2-5; 12 nucleotides match TRBD2. Looked up from germline, CDR1 is KGHSH and CDR2 is LQKENI. Germline trimming cut 4 bases from V and 1 base from J; bases unmatched to any gene: 4. This CDR3 has 16 amino acids. CDR3 coding DNA: TGTGCCAGCTCACGACTAGCGGGGGCTACCCAAGAGACCCAGTACTTC. This sequence encodes CASSRLAGATQETQYF.

J is TRBJ2-1 and V is TRBV29-1; D is unclear. CDR3 length: 13 residues. Trimming left V 4 bases short and J 0 bases short, with 7 bases between. Germline loops: CDR1 SQVTM, CDR2 ANQGSEA. CDR3 loop: CSVVRSSYNEQFF. Written as DNA, the CDR3 is TGCAGCGTTGTCCGCAGCTCCTACAATGAGCAGTTCTTC.

The V call is TRBV5-4, the J call TRBJ2-5, with 11 nucleotides matching TRBD2. This CDR3 is 18 amino acids long. Looked up from germline, CDR1 is SGHNT and CDR2 is YYREEE (reference sequence). V dropped 4 bases and J dropped 4; count of bases not matched to a gene: 15. The CDR3 DNA follows: TGTGCCAGCAGCACCGGAAGGGGTAGCGGGGGGGCCGCAGAGACCCAGTACTTC. Protein sequence: CASSTGRGSGGAAETQYF.

This chain uses TRBV19 with TRBJ1-2; D might be TRBD1 (5 bases). This CDR3 has 16 residues. From germline, CDR1 is LNHDA and CDR2 SQIVND (reference sequence). Trimming shortened V by 7 bases and J by 3 bases, and 21 bases separated the two germline ends. The CDR3 nucleotides read TGTGCCAGTACTCCCGGGACTCCGAGATTCCACTATGGCTACACCTTC. Amino acid sequence: CASTPGTPRFHYGYTF.

V is TRBV5-1 and J is TRBJ1-2, with D maybe TRBD1 (6 bases). V was trimmed by 4 bases and J by 6 bases, leaving 19 bases between them. The length of the CDR3 is 15 residues. Germline values: CDR1 SGHRS, CDR2 YFSETQ. The CDR3 coding sequence is TGCGCCAGCAGCCCGTTCTCTACAGGGAAAGATGGCTACACCTTC. Translating gives CASSPFSTGKDGYTF.

The V gene is TRBV28, the J gene TRBJ1-5, with 8 bases matching TRBD1. The V gene end was trimmed by 5 bases and the J gene end by 7 bases; junction bases not matched to a gene: 10. Germline-derived CDR1 and CDR2 are MDHEN and SYDVKM. This CDR3 is built from 15 residues. CDR3 DNA: TGTGCCAGCAGTCTCGGACAGGGAGTTTCGCAGCCCCAGCATTTT. Translating gives CASSLGQGVSQPQHF.

V is TRBV7-2 and J is TRBJ2-4; 15 nucleotides agree with TRBD2. Germline V gives CDR1 SGHTA, CDR2 FQGNSA. With V trimmed by 4 bases and J by 3 bases, 10 bases remained unmatched. The CDR3 covers 19 residues. CDR3 in amino acids: CASSSQPGTSGGNKNIQYF. CDR3 in DNA: TGTGCCAGCAGCTCACAACCCGGGACTAGCGGGGGGAACAAAAACATTCAGTACTTC.

This clone was counted between two and nine times. The chain uses TRBV9 and TRBJ1-1; D is ambiguous. This CDR3 has 14 amino acids. Germline V lookup: CDR1 SGDLS, CDR2 YYNGEE. The V end lost 0 bases, the J end lost 3 bases, and 9 bases lay between the germline ends. CDR3 nucleotides: TGTGCCAGCAGCGTAGCGGGGAGGGACACTGAAGCTTTCTTT. The encoded protein is CASSVAGRDTEAFF.

The chain uses TRBV5-1 and TRBJ2-1, with TRBD2 as a possible D gene (5 bases). The CDR3 has 18 amino acids. The V gene's germline CDR1 is SGHRS and CDR2 YFSETQ. Trimming cost V 3 bases and J 0 bases, with 19 bases left between them. Here the CDR3 DNA reads TGCGCCAGCAGCTACATGGGAGTCTCGGGCAGCTCCTACAATGAGCAGTTCTTC. This gives the protein CASSYMGVSGSSYNEQFF.

This clone was seen a single time. The chain has TRBV29-1 and TRBJ2-1; TRBD1 matches at 7 bases. CDR1 and CDR2 (germline): SQVTM, ANQGSEA. V dropped 1 base and J dropped 8; count of bases not matched to a gene: 2. This CDR3 comprises 12 residues. This CDR3 is CSVEVGGYEQFF. Here the CDR3 DNA reads TGCAGCGTTGAAGTAGGGGGCTATGAGCAGTTCTTC.

The chain combines TRBV29-1 with TRBJ2-5, with D unclear. Per the germline V gene, CDR1 is SQVTM and CDR2 is ANQGSEA. The length of the CDR3 is 10 residues. Trimming pared 4 bases from V and 8 bases from J, leaving 8 bases between. DNA for the CDR3: TGCAGCGTTGGTGGTGGAACCCAGTACTTC. Its translation is CSVGGGTQYF.